This T cell receptor (beta chain) stems from a study of CD8+CD57+ T cells in acquired aplastic anemia. Findings and caveats of the study: Patients and controls shared 25 to 35 CD8+ CDR3 sequences, which appeared highly expressed in patients and within their immunodominant clones.

This clonotype was counted ten times or more. The antigen is unknown. This CDR3 contains 13 residues. CDR1 LNHDA and CDR2 SQIVND come from the germline V gene (reference sequence). V lost 7 bases, J lost 2 bases, and 11 bases lay in between. Profiling of TCR beta VDJ combinations and CDR3 sequences used genomic DNA as template. TCRdb re-analysed the reads in MiXCR, keeping a single row per CDR3 protein. The sample consists of some 82,000 distinct CDR3 sequences, under 50% of them appearing once. The sequence was collected from a human donor in good health, serving as a control. The chain carries TRBV19 and TRBJ1-2, with D uncertain. The sequenced sample was sorted CD4+, CD8+, or CD8+CD57+ T cells (not recorded which) from PBMCs. The CDR3 reads CASTAAGNYGYTF. Here the CDR3 DNA reads TGTGCCAGTACCGCAGCCGGGAACTATGGCTACACCTTC.